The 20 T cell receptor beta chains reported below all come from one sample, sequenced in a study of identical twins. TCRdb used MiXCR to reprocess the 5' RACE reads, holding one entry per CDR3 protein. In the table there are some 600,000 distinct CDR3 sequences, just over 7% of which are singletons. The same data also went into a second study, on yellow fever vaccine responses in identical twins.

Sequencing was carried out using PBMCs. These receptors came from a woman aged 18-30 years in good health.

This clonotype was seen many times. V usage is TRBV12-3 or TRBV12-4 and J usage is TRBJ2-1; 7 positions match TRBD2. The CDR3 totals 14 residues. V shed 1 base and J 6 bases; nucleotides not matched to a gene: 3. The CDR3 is CASSLVGGSNEQFF. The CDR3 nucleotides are TGTGCCAGCAGTTTAGTGGGAGGGAGCAATGAGCAGTTCTTC.

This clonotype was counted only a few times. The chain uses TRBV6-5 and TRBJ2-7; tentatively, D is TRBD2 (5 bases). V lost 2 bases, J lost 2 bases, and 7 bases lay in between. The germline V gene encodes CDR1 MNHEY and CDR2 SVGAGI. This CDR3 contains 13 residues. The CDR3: CASSYKRTYEQYF. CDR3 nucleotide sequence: TGTGCCAGCAGTTACAAGCGGACCTACGAGCAGTACTTC.

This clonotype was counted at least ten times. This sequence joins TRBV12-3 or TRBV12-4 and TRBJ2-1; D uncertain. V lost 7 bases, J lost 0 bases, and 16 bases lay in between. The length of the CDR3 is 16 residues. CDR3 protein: CASMRRPSNSYNEQFF. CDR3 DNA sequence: TGTGCCAGCATGCGCCGACCCTCAAACTCCTACAATGAGCAGTTCTTC.

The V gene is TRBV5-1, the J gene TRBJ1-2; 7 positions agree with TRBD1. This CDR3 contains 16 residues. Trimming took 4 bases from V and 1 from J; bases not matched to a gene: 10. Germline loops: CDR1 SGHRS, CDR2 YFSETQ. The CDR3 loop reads CASSRTTGDFNYGYTF. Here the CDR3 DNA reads TGCGCCAGCAGCCGCACTACAGGGGATTTTAACTATGGCTACACCTTC.

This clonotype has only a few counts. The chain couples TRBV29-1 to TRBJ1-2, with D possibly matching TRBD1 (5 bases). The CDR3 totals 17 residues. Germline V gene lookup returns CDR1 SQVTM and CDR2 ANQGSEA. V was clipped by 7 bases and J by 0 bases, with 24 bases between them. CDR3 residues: CSAEHTWGTRANYGYTF. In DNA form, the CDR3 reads TGCAGCGCCGAACACACCTGGGGGACCCGAGCTAACTATGGCTACACCTTC.

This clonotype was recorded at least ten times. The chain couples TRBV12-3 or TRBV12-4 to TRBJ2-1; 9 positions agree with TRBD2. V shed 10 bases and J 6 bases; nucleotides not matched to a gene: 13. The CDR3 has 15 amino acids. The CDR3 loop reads CATRGSGSPSNEQFF. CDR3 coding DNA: TGTGCCACCCGGGGTAGCGGGAGCCCGAGCAATGAGCAGTTCTTC.

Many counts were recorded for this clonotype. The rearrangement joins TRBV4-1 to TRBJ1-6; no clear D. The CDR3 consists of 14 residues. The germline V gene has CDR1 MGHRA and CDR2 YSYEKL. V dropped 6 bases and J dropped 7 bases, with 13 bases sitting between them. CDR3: CASRADLENSPLHF. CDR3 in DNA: TGCGCCAGCAGAGCTGATCTGGAGAATTCACCCCTCCACTTT.

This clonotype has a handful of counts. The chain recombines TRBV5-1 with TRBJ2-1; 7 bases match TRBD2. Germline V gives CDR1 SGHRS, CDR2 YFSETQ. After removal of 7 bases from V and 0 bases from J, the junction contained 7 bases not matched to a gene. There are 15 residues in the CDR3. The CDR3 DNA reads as TGCGCCAGCGCTACTAGCGTTAGCTCCTACAATGAGCAGTTCTTC. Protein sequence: CASATSVSSYNEQFF.

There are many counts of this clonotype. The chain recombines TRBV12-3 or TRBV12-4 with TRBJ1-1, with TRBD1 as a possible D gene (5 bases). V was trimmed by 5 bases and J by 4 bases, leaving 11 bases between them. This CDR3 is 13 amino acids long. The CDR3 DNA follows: TGTGCCAGCAGTCAGCAGGGTAGCACTGAAGCTTTCTTT. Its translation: CASSQQGSTEAFF.

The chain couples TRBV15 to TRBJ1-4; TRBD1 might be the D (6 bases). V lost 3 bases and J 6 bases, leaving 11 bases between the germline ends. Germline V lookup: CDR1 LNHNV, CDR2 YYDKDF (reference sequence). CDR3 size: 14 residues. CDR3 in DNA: TGTGCCACCAGCAGGACATCAGGGGATGAAAAACTGTTTTTT. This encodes CATSRTSGDEKLFF.

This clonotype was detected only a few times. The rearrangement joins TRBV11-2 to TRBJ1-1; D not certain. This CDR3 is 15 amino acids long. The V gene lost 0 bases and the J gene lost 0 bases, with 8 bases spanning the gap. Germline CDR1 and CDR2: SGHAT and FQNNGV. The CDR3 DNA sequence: TGTGCCAGCAGCTTAGACCACGAGCTGAACACTGAAGCTTTCTTT. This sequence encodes CASSLDHELNTEAFF.

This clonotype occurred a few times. The CDR3, as DNA: TGCAGGGTCCCGGGACGGATTAACACTGAAGCTTTCTTT. Its protein product is CRVPGRINTEAFF. The genes are TRBV20-1 and TRBJ1-1; the D gene is possibly TRBD1 (5 bases). The V gene's germline CDR1 is DFQATT and CDR2 SNEGSKA (reference sequence). The CDR3 is 13 residues long.

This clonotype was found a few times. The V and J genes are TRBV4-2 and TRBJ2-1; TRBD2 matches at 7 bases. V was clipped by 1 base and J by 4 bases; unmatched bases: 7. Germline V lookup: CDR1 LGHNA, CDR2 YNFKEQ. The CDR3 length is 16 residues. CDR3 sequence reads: CASSQVVAGGYNEQFF. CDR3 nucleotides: TGTGCCAGCAGCCAAGTGGTAGCGGGCGGTTACAATGAGCAGTTCTTC.

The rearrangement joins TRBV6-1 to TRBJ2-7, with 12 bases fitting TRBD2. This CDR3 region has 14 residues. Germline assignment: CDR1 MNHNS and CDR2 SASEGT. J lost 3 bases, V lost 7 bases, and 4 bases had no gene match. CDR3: CASNPTSGSYEQYF. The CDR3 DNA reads TGTGCCAGCAACCCGACTAGCGGGAGCTACGAGCAGTACTTC.

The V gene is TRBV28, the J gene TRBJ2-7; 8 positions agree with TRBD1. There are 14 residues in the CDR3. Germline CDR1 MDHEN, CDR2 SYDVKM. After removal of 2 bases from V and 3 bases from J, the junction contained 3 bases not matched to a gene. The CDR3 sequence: CASSLVDRVYEQYF. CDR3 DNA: TGTGCCAGCAGTTTAGTGGACAGGGTCTACGAGCAGTACTTC.

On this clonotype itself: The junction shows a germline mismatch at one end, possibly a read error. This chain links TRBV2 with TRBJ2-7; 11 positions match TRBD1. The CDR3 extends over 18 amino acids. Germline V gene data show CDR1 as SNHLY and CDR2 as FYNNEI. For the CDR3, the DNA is TGTGCCATCAGTTACCGGGACAGGGGGATATCGGTGTCCTACGAGCAGTACTTC. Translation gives CAISYRDRGISVSYEQYF.

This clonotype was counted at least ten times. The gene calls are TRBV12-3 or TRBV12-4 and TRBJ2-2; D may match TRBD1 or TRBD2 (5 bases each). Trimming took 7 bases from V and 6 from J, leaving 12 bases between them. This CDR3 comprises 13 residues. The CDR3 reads CASNPLGAGELFF. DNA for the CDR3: TGTGCCAGCAACCCCTTGGGGGCCGGGGAGCTGTTTTTT.

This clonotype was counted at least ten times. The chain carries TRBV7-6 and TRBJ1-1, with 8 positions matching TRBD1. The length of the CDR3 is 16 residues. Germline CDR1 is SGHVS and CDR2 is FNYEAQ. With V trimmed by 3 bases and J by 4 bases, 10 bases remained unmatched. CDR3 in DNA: TGTGCCAGCAGCTTTATTACAGGGGGTAAATTCACTGAAGCTTTCTTT. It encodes CASSFITGGKFTEAFF.

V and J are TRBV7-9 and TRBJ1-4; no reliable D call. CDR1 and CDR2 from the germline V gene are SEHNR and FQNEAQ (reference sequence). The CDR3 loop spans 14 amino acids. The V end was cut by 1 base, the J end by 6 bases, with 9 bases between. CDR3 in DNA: TGTGCCAGCAGCTTAGGAGGGAAGCATGAAAAACTGTTTTTT. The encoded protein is CASSLGGKHEKLFF.

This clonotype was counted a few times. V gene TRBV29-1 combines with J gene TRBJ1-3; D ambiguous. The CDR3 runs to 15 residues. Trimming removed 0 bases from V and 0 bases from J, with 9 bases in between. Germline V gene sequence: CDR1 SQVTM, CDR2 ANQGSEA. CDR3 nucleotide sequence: TGCAGCGTTGAAGATAGACGGTACTCTGGAAACACCATATATTTT. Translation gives CSVEDRRYSGNTIYF.